This T cell receptor beta chain originates from a study of T cells after somatic rescue of genetic block. Assay: immunoSEQ multiplex PCR; the TCRdb copy retains only in-frame clones and omits some. The sample contains 60,000 to 75,000 clones, about 90% of which appear only once. Germline values: CDR1 WNHNN, CDR2 SYGVQD (reference sequence). CDR3 size: 14 residues. The germline V and J ends were trimmed by 0 bases and 2 bases, with 5 bases remaining between them. The sample taken for sequencing was peripheral blood mononuclear cells (PBMCs). The gene calls are TRBV10-1 and TRBJ1-3; unclear D gene. The receptor comes from a man aged 35-49 years. CDR3: CASSESPAGNTIYF. Here the CDR3 DNA reads TGCGCCAGCAGTGAGTCGCCTGCTGGAAACACCATATATTTT.